The text below deals with one T cell receptor (beta chain). The data were obtained in a study of blood T cell repertoires in COVID-19. Study-level information: The study drew acute and convalescent COVID-19 samples from the United States, Italy and Spain.

The protocol was immunoSEQ multiplex PCR, while the TCRdb copy is restricted to in-frame clones and leaves out a portion. The table records some 27,000 clones, roughly 76% of them present only once. Sequenced material: peripheral blood. The clonotype comes from a man between 65 and 85 years old with acute or convalescent COVID-19.

The CDR3 DNA sequence: TGTGCCAGCAGCTTCGTGGCGAGGAGACAGGGCGGTTCACCCCTCCACTTT. Its translation is CASSFVARRQGGSPLHF. V usage is TRBV5-4 and J usage is TRBJ1-6, with TRBD1 matching 7 bases. The CDR3 is made up of 17 amino acids. The germline V gene has CDR1 SGHNT and CDR2 YYREEE (reference sequence). V was clipped by 2 bases and J by 9 bases; unmatched bases: 14.